This T cell receptor (beta chain) was observed in a study of blood T cell repertoires in COVID-19. Germline CDR1 MGHDK, CDR2 SYGVNS. V lost 4 bases and J lost 5, with 5 bases in between. The CDR3 totals 11 residues. Clones were sequenced by immunoSEQ multiplex PCR, and TCRdb holds only the in-frame ones, with some missing. The table lists over 200,000 clones, about nine tenths of them singletons. V gene TRBV25-1 combines with J gene TRBJ1-2; D not certain. The source is a man aged 35 to 55 with acute or convalescent COVID-19. The sample taken for sequencing was peripheral blood. CDR3 coding DNA: TGTGCCAGCAGTGGCCTATATGGCTACACCTTC. Its translation: CASSGLYGYTF.